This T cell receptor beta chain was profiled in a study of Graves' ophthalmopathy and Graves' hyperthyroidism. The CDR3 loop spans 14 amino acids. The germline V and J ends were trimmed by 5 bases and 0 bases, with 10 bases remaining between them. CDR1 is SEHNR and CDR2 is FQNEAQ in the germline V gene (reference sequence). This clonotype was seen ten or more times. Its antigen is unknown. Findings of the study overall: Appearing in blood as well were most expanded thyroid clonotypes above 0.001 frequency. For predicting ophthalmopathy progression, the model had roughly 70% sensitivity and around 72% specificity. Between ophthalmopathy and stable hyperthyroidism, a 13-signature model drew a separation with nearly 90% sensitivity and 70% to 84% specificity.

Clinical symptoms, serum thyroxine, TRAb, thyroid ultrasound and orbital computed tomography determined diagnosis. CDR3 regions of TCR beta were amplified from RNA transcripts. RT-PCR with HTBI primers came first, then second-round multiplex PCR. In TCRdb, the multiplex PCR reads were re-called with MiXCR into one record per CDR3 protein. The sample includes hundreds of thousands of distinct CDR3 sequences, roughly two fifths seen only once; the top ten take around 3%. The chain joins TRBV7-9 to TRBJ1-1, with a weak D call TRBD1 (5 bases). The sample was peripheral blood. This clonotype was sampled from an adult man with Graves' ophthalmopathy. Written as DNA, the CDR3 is TGTGCCAGCAGCCCCGGGACGGTGAACACTGAAGCTTTCTTT. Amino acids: CASSPGTVNTEAFF. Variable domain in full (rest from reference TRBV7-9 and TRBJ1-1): DTGVSQNPRHKITKRGQNVTFRCDPISEHNRLYWYRQTLGQGPEFLTYFQNEAQLEKSRLLSDRFSAERPKGSFSTLEIQRTEQGDSAMYLCASSPGTVNTEAFFGQGTRLTVV.